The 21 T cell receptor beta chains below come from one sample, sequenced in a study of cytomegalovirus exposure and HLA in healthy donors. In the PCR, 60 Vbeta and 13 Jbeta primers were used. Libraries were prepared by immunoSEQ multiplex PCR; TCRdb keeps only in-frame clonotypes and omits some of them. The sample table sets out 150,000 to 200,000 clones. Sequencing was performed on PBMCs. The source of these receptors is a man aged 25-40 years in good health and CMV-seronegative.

The CDR3 loop reads CASSSLASGSYEQYF. CDR3 in DNA: TGTGCCAGCAGTTCCCTAGCGTCGGGTTCCTACGAGCAGTACTTC. The chain uses TRBV27 and TRBJ2-7, with TRBD2 as a possible D gene (6 bases). The CDR3 loop spans 15 amino acids. V dropped 4 bases and J dropped 1 base, with 14 bases sitting between them. Germline V gene lookup returns CDR1 MNHEY and CDR2 SMNVEV (reference sequence).

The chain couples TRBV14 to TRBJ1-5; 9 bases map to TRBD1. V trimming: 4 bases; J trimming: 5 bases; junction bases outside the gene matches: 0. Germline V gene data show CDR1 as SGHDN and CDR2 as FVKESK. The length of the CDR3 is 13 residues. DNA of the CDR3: TGTGCCAGCAGCCGGACAGGGGATCAGCCCCAGCATTTT. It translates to CASSRTGDQPQHF.

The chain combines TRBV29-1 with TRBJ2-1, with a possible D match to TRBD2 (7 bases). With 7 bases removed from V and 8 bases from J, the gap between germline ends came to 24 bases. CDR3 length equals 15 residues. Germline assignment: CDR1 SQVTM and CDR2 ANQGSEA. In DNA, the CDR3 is TGCAGCGGGAGTCGGGGGGCAGGATGGACAGATGAGCAGTTCTTC. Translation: CSGSRGAGWTDEQFF.

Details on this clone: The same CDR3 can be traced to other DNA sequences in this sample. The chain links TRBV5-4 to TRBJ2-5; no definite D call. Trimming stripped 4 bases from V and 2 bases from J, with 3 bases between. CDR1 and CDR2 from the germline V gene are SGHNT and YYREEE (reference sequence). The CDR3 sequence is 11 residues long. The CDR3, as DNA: TGTGCCAGCAGCCGTCAAGAGACCCAGTACTTC. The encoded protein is CASSRQETQYF.

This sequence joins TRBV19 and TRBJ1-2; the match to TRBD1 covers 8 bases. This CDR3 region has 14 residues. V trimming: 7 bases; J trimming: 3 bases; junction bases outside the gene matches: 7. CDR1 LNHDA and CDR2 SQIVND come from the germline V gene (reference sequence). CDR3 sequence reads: CASKLDRGDYGYTF. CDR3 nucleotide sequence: TGTGCCAGTAAGCTTGACAGGGGAGACTATGGCTACACCTTC.

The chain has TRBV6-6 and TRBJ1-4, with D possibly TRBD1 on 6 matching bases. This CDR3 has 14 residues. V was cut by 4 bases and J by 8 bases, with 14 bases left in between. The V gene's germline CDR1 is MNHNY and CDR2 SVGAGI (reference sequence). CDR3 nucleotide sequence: TGTGCCAGCAGTTGGGGGCACGAAAACGAAAAACTGTTTTTT. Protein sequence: CASSWGHENEKLFF.

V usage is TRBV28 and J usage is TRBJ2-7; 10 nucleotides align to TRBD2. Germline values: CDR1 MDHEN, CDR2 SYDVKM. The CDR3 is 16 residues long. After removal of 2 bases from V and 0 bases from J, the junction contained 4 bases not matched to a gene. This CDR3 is CASSLLAGAPSYEQYF. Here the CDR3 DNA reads TGTGCCAGCAGTTTACTAGCGGGAGCCCCCTCCTACGAGCAGTACTTC.

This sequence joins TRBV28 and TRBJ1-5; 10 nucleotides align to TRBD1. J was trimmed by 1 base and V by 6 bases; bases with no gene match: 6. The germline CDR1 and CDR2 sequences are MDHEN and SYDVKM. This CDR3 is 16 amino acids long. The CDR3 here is CASSSGQGRSNQPQHF. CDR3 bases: TGTGCCAGCAGCTCGGGACAGGGGCGAAGCAATCAGCCCCAGCATTTT. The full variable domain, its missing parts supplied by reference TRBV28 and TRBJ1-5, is DVKVTQSSRYLVKRTGEKVFLECVQDMDHENMFWYRQDPGLGLRLIYFSYDVKMKEKGDIPEGYSVSREKKERFSLILESASTNQTSMYLCASSSGQGRSNQPQHFGDGTRLSIL.

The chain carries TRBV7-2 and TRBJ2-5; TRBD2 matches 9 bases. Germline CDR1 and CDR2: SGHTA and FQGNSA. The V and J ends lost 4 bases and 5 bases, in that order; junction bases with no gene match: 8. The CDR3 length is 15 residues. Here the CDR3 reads CASSSWRGGLETQYF. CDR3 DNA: TGTGCCAGCAGCTCCTGGCGGGGGGGCCTCGAGACCCAGTACTTC. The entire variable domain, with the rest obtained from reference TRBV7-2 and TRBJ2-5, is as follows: GAGVSQSPSNKVTEKGKDVELRCDPISGHTALYWYRQSLGQGLEFLIYFQGNSAPDKSGLPSDRFSAERTGGSVSTLTIQRTQQEDSAVYLCASSSWRGGLETQYFGPGTRLLVL.

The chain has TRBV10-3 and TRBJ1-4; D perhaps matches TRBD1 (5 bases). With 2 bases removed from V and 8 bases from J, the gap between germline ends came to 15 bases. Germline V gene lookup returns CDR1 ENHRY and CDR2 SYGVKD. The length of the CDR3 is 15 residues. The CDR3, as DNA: TGTGCCATCAGTGAGGGGCTGGGGCTGTCAGAAAAACTGTTTTTT. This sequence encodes CAISEGLGLSEKLFF.

Here the CDR3 DNA reads TGTGCCAGCAGTGTAGGACAGGGAACGTACGAGCAGTACTTC. It codes for CASSVGQGTYEQYF. The gene calls are TRBV27 and TRBJ2-7; 8 nucleotides line up with TRBD1. The CDR3 contains 14 residues. V shed 5 bases, J shed 4 bases, and the junction held 7 bases outside the gene matches. Germline values: CDR1 MNHEY, CDR2 SMNVEV (reference sequence).

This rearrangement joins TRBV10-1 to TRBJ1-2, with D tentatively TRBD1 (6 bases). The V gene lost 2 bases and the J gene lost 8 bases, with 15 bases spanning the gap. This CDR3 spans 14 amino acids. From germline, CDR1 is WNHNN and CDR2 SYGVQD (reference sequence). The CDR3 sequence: CASSEKSGAGGYTF. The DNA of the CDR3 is TGCGCCAGCAGTGAGAAGTCAGGGGCAGGAGGCTACACCTTC.

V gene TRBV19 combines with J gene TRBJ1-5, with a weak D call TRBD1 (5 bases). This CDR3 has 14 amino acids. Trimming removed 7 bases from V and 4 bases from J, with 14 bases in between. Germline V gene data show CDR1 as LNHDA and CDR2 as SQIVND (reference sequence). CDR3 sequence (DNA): TGTGCCAGTATGACCAGGGAAGGAAATCAGCCCCAGCATTTT. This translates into CASMTREGNQPQHF.

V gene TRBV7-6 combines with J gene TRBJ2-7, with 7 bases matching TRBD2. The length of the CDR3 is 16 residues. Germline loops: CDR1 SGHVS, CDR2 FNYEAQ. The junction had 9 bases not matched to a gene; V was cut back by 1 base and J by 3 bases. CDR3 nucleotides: TGTGCCAGCAGCTTAGAAGTGGGAGGGCCCTACTACGAGCAGTACTTC. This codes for CASSLEVGGPYYEQYF.

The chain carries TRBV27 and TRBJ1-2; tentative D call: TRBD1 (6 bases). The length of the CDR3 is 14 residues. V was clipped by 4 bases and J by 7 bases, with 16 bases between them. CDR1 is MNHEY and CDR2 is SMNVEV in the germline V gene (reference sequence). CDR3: CASSYRTATSGYTF. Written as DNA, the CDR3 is TGTGCCAGCAGTTACCGGACAGCGACCAGTGGCTACACCTTC.

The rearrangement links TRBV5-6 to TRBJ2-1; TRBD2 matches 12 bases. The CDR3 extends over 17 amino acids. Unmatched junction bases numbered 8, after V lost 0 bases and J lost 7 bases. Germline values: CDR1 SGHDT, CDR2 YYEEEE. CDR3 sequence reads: CASSLGSGTSGWNEQFF. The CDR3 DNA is TGTGCCAGCAGCTTGGGGTCCGGGACTAGCGGGTGGAATGAGCAGTTCTTC.

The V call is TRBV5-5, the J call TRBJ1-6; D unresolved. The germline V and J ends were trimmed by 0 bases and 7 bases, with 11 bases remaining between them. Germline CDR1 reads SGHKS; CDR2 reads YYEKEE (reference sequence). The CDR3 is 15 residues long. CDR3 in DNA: TGTGCCAGCAGCTTGGTCGGTGGAGAGAATTCACCCCTCCACTTT. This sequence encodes CASSLVGGENSPLHF. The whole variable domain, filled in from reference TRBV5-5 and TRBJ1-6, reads DAGVTQSPTHLIKTRGQQVTLRCSPISGHKSVSWYQQVLGQGPQFIFQYYEKEERGRGNFPDRFSARQFPNYSSELNVNALLLGDSALYLCASSLVGGENSPLHFGNGTRLTVT.

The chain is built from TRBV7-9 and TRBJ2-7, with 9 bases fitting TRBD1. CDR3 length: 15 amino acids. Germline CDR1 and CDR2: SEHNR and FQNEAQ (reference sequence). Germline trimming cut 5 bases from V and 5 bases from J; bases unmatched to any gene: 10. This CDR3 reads CASSPRTGVVHEQYF. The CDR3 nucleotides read TGTGCCAGCAGCCCCCGGACAGGGGTGGTACACGAGCAGTACTTC.

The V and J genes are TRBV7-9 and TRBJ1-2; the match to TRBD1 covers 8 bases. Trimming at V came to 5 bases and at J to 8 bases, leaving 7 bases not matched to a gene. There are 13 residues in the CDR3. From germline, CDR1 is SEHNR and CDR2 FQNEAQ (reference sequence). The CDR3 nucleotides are TGTGCCAGCAGCCCGACAGGGGTTCAAGGCTACACCTTC. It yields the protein CASSPTGVQGYTF.

CDR3 bases: TGTGCCAGCAGCCAAGGACAGAGTAACACTGAAGCTTTCTTT. Its translation: CASSQGQSNTEAFF. The V call is TRBV7-6, the J call TRBJ1-1; weak D call: TRBD1 (6 bases). The CDR3 runs to 14 residues. V lost 5 bases to trimming and J lost 2 bases, with 12 bases between them. Germline values: CDR1 SGHVS, CDR2 FNYEAQ.

This CDR3 is CAISEGTGGNSPLHF. The DNA of the CDR3 is TGTGCCATCAGTGAGGGGACAGGGGGCAATTCACCCCTCCACTTT. The rearrangement links TRBV10-3 to TRBJ1-6; 12 nucleotides match TRBD1. This CDR3 is built from 15 residues. V lost 2 bases to trimming and J lost 7 bases; unmatched junction nucleotides: 0. Germline assignment: CDR1 ENHRY and CDR2 SYGVKD.